This record looks at one T cell receptor beta chain sequence and its context. Its antigen is unknown. V gave up 2 bases and J gave up 0 bases; unmatched junction bases: 6. The CDR3 runs to 16 residues. Germline CDR1 reads SGDLS; CDR2 reads YYNGEE. The data were taken from a study of shared clonotypes between healthy human individuals. Study-wide background: Each donor had three CD4 naive, three CD4 memory, two CD8 naive and one CD8 memory plate.

Naive CD8 cells, CD45RO-negative and positively selected for CCR7, excluded terminally differentiated effector memory CD45RA+ cells. Overall study findings and caveats: Naive CD4 clonotypes overlapped across a few donors at around 4.7%.

Per sorted-subset replicate PCR, input was approximately 210 ng DNA, representing tens of thousands of T cell genomes. The table came from immunoSEQ multiplex PCR; TCRdb's copy has only in-frame clones and leaves some out. The sample contains about 2 million clones, roughly 94% of which appear only once. Source material: naive CD8+ T cells sorted from blood. V and J are TRBV9 and TRBJ2-7; 9 nucleotides line up with TRBD1. The TCR originated in a man in his late teens or twenties in good health. CDR3 DNA sequence: TGTGCCAGCAGCGTTTCACAGGGGGCCCTCTCCTACGAGCAGTACTTC. Protein sequence: CASSVSQGALSYEQYF.